These 28 T cell receptor beta chains were sequenced from one sample in a study of response to subunit inactivated influenza vaccine. TCRdb called the RT-PCR reads again in MiXCR, with one record for every CDR3 protein. Seen here are fewer than 250,000 distinct CDR3 sequences, approximately 15% observed once, and the top ten hold under 30%. The sample was CD8+ T cells sorted from PBMCs, taken 4 to 6 days after vaccination. The receptors come from a man in his fifties or sixties who received an inactivated influenza vaccine.

A few counts support this clonotype. V usage is TRBV27 and J usage is TRBJ2-7; D is ambiguous. The CDR3 has 16 amino acids. The V end was cut by 3 bases, the J end by 2 bases, with 17 bases between. From germline, CDR1 is MNHEY and CDR2 SMNVEV (reference sequence). The CDR3 coding sequence is TGTGCCAGCAGTTTGGTCCCCTCGGGCCTTACCTACGAGCAGTACTTC. Protein sequence: CASSLVPSGLTYEQYF.

The chain uses TRBV4-3 and TRBJ2-2, with D uncertain. CDR3 length: 16 amino acids. The germline CDR1 and CDR2 sequences are LGHNA and YSLEER. V lost 1 base to trimming and J lost 6 bases, with 15 bases between them. CDR3 protein: CASSQVWTEYAGELFF. CDR3 DNA sequence: TGCGCCAGCAGCCAAGTTTGGACGGAATACGCCGGGGAGCTGTTTTTT.

The V and J genes are TRBV30 and TRBJ1-1; the D is unclear. The germline V gene encodes CDR1 GTSNPN and CDR2 SVGIG (reference sequence). The CDR3 is 15 residues long. V was pared by 0 bases and J by 4 bases, with 15 bases between. The CDR3 sequence is CAWSVGLGLGTEAFF. The DNA of the CDR3 is TGTGCCTGGAGTGTAGGTCTCGGGCTGGGCACTGAAGCTTTCTTT.

A few counts support this clonotype. Germline is not matched at one junction end, which may reflect a read error. The chain recombines TRBV29-1 with TRBJ2-7; D remains unclear. The CDR3 is made up of 11 amino acids. CDR1 SQVTM and CDR2 ANQGSEA come from the germline V gene. Here the CDR3 DNA reads TGCAGCGTTGTGGTCTCCCACGAGCAGTACTTC. Translated: CSVVVSHEQYF.

The chain combines TRBV4-3 with TRBJ2-7, with D perhaps matching TRBD2 (7 bases). The CDR3 has 16 residues. V shed 4 bases and J shed 2 bases, with 18 bases lying between them. Looked up from germline, CDR1 is LGHNA and CDR2 is YSLEER. This chain's CDR3 is CASSPSGGRRAYEQYF. The DNA for the CDR3 is TGCGCCAGCAGCCCCTCCGGGGGGCGCAGGGCCTACGAGCAGTACTTC.

This clonotype was seen only a few times. The V call is TRBV10-3, the J call TRBJ2-1; TRBD1 agrees at 11 bases. CDR1 is ENHRY and CDR2 is SYGVKD in the germline V gene. The CDR3 length is 14 residues. Trimming at V came to 3 bases and at J to 9 bases, leaving 4 bases not matched to a gene. The chain's CDR3 is CAISEGQGAVEQFF. CDR3 nucleotides: TGTGCCATCAGTGAAGGACAGGGGGCGGTTGAGCAGTTCTTC.

This clonotype was seen more than once but under ten times. This chain links TRBV6-5 with TRBJ2-2; 8 bases are a match to TRBD2. V was clipped by 3 bases and J by 14 bases; unmatched bases: 17. CDR1 and CDR2 (germline): MNHEY, SVGAGI. The CDR3 has 16 residues. In DNA, the CDR3 is TGTGCCAGCAGTTATGGGACTAGAACGAACACCGGGGTTCTGTTTTTT. It translates to CASSYGTRTNTGVLFF.

This rearrangement joins TRBV19 to TRBJ2-1, with D hard to call. Germline lookup yields CDR1 LNHDA and CDR2 SQIVND (reference sequence). This CDR3 is built from 16 residues. With 1 base removed from V and 6 bases from J, the gap between germline ends came to 16 bases. CDR3 amino acids: CASSIAQIVGPNEQFF. DNA of the CDR3: TGTGCCAGTAGTATAGCCCAGATAGTTGGCCCCAATGAGCAGTTCTTC.

There are a few counts of this clonotype. The genes are TRBV27 and TRBJ2-5, with D unresolved. V was trimmed by 0 bases and J by 5 bases, leaving 10 bases between them. The V gene's germline CDR1 is MNHEY and CDR2 SMNVEV (reference sequence). The CDR3 spans 14 residues. The CDR3 region is CASSLSFIHETQYF. In nucleotides, the CDR3 is TGTGCCAGCAGTTTATCGTTTATACACGAGACCCAGTACTTC.

The rearrangement links TRBV2 to TRBJ1-1; maybe TRBD1 (5 bases). The CDR3 length is 15 residues. Trimming left V 3 bases short and J 2 bases short, with 13 bases between. Germline V CDR1 and CDR2: SNHLY, FYNNEI. The CDR3 here is CASSETWDGNTEAFF. In nucleotides, the CDR3 is TGTGCCAGCAGTGAGACATGGGACGGAAACACTGAAGCTTTCTTT.

The genes are TRBV27 and TRBJ2-7, with 10 bases fitting TRBD1. The CDR3 is 14 residues long. The germline V gene has CDR1 MNHEY and CDR2 SMNVEV (reference sequence). The V segment lost 5 bases and the J segment 5 bases; nucleotides outside the gene matches: 6. CDR3 sequence reads: CASSTWTGGHEQYF. The CDR3 nucleotides read TGTGCCAGCAGTACATGGACAGGGGGGCACGAGCAGTACTTC.

This clonotype was seen only once. The rearrangement links TRBV20-1 to TRBJ2-7; 11 bases align to TRBD2. The CDR3 has 13 amino acids. Germline lookup yields CDR1 DFQATT and CDR2 SNEGSKA (reference sequence). Unmatched junction bases numbered 6, after V lost 6 bases and J lost 5 bases. CDR3 DNA sequence: TGCAGTGCCCCCAGACTAGCGGGAAACGAGCAGTACTTC. Amino acid sequence: CSAPRLAGNEQYF.

The chain joins TRBV7-9 to TRBJ2-1; D is uncertain. Trimming stripped 4 bases from V and 9 bases from J, with 10 bases between. Germline CDR1 reads SEHNR; CDR2 reads FQNEAQ (reference sequence). The CDR3 has 12 amino acids. The CDR3 region is CASSSPLTEQFF. The CDR3 nucleotides are TGTGCCAGCAGCTCCCCATTAACTGAGCAGTTCTTC.

This clonotype was observed a few times. The chain uses TRBV24-1 and TRBJ1-1; D unclear. This CDR3 is built from 13 residues. Germline V gives CDR1 KGHDR, CDR2 SFDVKD. Trimming cost V 9 bases and J 4 bases, with 14 bases left between them. The CDR3 nucleotides read TGTGCCACCGCAGCTGGACGGGGCACTGAAGCTTTCTTT. Translation: CATAAGRGTEAFF.

The V and J genes are TRBV5-4 and TRBJ2-3; D call uncertain. Trimming pared 0 bases from V and 2 bases from J, leaving 10 bases between. This CDR3 comprises 15 residues. CDR1 and CDR2 from the germline V gene are SGHNT and YYREEE (reference sequence). The CDR3 loop reads CASSLGGFDTDTQYF. The DNA of the CDR3 is TGTGCCAGCAGCTTGGGGGGATTTGACACAGATACGCAGTATTTT.

This clonotype came up once. The chain carries TRBV11-1 and TRBJ2-7; TRBD2 is a possible D gene (5 bases). Trimming pared 5 bases from V and 4 bases from J, leaving 9 bases between. Germline V lookup: CDR1 SGHAT, CDR2 FQDESV (reference sequence). The length of the CDR3 is 12 residues. The CDR3 spells CASSRAGYEQYF. The CDR3 region has the DNA TGTGCCAGCAGCCGGGCGGGTTACGAGCAGTACTTC.

This clonotype was seen a few times. The rearrangement links TRBV6-5 to TRBJ1-2; 8 bases agree with TRBD1. This CDR3 comprises 15 residues. Per the germline V gene, CDR1 is MNHEY and CDR2 is SVGAGI. The trim removed 3 bases at V and 5 bases at J, leaving 8 bases unmatched. The CDR3 DNA is TGTGCCAGCAGTTATTCCGGGACAGGAGCTTATGGCTACACCTTC. Translated, it gives CASSYSGTGAYGYTF.

This clonotype came up a few times. This chain joins TRBV6-1 and TRBJ2-5; D might be TRBD2 (5 bases). Trimming removed 4 bases at V and 5 bases at J, with 11 bases between. CDR3 length: 13 amino acids. Germline CDR1 reads MNHNS; CDR2 reads SASEGT. In DNA, the CDR3 is TGTGCCAGCAGTGGAACTAGTAGGGAGACCCAGTACTTC. It translates to CASSGTSRETQYF.

This clonotype was detected many times. The rearrangement uses TRBV12-3 or TRBV12-4 and TRBJ2-2; 7 bases match TRBD2. The CDR3 is 15 residues long. Trimming cost V 7 bases and J 4 bases; bases outside gene matches: 9. The CDR3 here is CASTPWGGSTGELFF. DNA of the CDR3: TGTGCCAGCACCCCATGGGGGGGGAGCACCGGGGAGCTGTTTTTT.

The chain recombines TRBV5-1 with TRBJ2-7; the D is unclear. This CDR3 has 15 residues. Germline V gene data show CDR1 as SGHRS and CDR2 as YFSETQ. V was pared by 5 bases and J by 5 bases, with 20 bases between. The CDR3: CASRHSDGAKDEQYF. Written as DNA, the CDR3 is TGCGCCAGCAGGCACTCCGACGGCGCCAAGGACGAGCAGTACTTC.

The CDR3 sequence: CASSPSGSANEQFF. DNA for the CDR3: TGTGCCAGCAGTCCTAGCGGGTCGGCCAATGAGCAGTTCTTC. V usage is TRBV27 and J usage is TRBJ2-1; 8 nucleotides agree with TRBD2. CDR1 and CDR2 (germline): MNHEY, SMNVEV (reference sequence). J lost 6 bases, V lost 5 bases, and 6 bases had no gene match. The CDR3 runs to 14 residues.

The rearrangement links TRBV7-2 to TRBJ2-1; D may correspond to TRBD1 or TRBD2 (5 bases each). V was shortened by 10 bases and J by 0 bases, with 25 bases between the two germline ends. CDR3 length: 18 amino acids. CDR1 and CDR2 from the germline V gene are SGHTA and FQGNSA. This chain's CDR3 is CAICLALIGVSSYNEQFF. DNA for the CDR3: TGTGCCATCTGTTTAGCGCTAATAGGGGTGAGCTCCTACAATGAGCAGTTCTTC.

This clonotype was seen a few times. The chain links TRBV4-3 to TRBJ2-3; 10 bases map to TRBD2. The CDR3 runs 15 residues. Germline V CDR1 and CDR2: LGHNA, YSLEER. V shed 3 bases and J 6 bases; nucleotides not matched to a gene: 6. Written as DNA, the CDR3 is TGCGCCAGCAGCCACCGGACTAGCGGAGTGGATACGCAGTATTTT. Its translation: CASSHRTSGVDTQYF.

V usage is TRBV20-1 and J usage is TRBJ2-1; 9 bases are shared with TRBD2. Unmatched junction bases numbered 4, after V lost 2 bases and J lost 2 bases. From germline, CDR1 is DFQATT and CDR2 SNEGSKA (reference sequence). The CDR3 has 15 residues. This CDR3 is CSARRTSETYNEQFF. In nucleotides, the CDR3 is TGCAGTGCTAGACGGACTAGCGAGACCTACAATGAGCAGTTCTTC.

This clonotype came up a few times. The chain has TRBV11-2 and TRBJ2-3; 10 bases are a match to TRBD2. The germline CDR1 and CDR2 sequences are SGHAT and FQNNGV. This CDR3 is 16 amino acids long. With 4 bases clipped from V and 4 bases from J, the junction kept 8 bases outside the gene matches. The CDR3 here is CASSSLAGGIADTQYF. The CDR3, as DNA: TGTGCCAGCAGCTCCTTAGCGGGGGGTATAGCAGATACGCAGTATTTT.

J is TRBJ2-5 and V is TRBV21-1; the D segment call TRBD1 is taken from the table without a DNA check. TRBV21-1 is a known pseudogene. This CDR3 spans 15 amino acids. CDR3 region: CASSKDSGTEETQYF. The DNA of the CDR3 is TGTGCCAGCAGCAAAGACTCCGGGACAGAAGAGACCCAGTACTTC.

The chain recombines TRBV10-3 with TRBJ2-3; D gene unclear. Germline V gives CDR1 ENHRY, CDR2 SYGVKD. This CDR3 is built from 11 residues. V was shortened by 3 bases and J by 3 bases, with 1 base between the two germline ends. Written as DNA, the CDR3 is TGTGCCATCAGTGAAACAGATACGCAGTATTTT. This sequence encodes CAISETDTQYF.

This clonotype was recorded at least ten times. The V call is TRBV27, the J call TRBJ2-1; tentative D call: TRBD1 (5 bases). The CDR3 is 14 amino acids. V lost 3 bases and J 5 bases, leaving 11 bases between the germline ends. CDR1 and CDR2 (germline): MNHEY, SMNVEV (reference sequence). CDR3 DNA: TGTGCCAGCAGTTTCGCAGGGTCGGACAATGAGCAGTTCTTC. Its protein is CASSFAGSDNEQFF.